This TCR beta chain derives from a study of T cells in Graves' hyperthyroidism and ophthalmopathy. Across the whole study: Peripheral blood draws took place at initial diagnosis, ahead of any treatment. Notes on the study in general: The blood repertoire included most of the expanded thyroid clonotypes above 0.001.

This clonotype was observed many times. The antigen is unknown. Germline CDR1 and CDR2: SGHAT and FQNNGV. Trimming took 5 bases from V and 2 from J, leaving 16 bases between them. The CDR3 has 15 residues. From RNA transcripts, TCR beta CDR3 regions were amplified. TCR CDR3 underwent first-round RT-PCR with the HTBI primer set. TCRdb processed the multiplex PCR reads anew with MiXCR; each CDR3 protein has one entry. The sample lists some 400,000 distinct CDR3 sequences, roughly 13% occurring once. Each patient was aged 18 to 65 and had newly diagnosed hyperthyroidism of under 2 months' duration. Each diagnosis was grounded in clinical symptoms, serum thyroxine and TRAb, thyroid ultrasound, and orbital computed tomography.

The chain combines TRBV11-2 with TRBJ2-7, with D unresolved. This TCR was sampled from a woman aged 60 to 75 with Graves' hyperthyroidism. The sequenced sample was blood. CDR3 DNA: TGTGCCAGCAGCCCCACCCTGGTGAGCGCCTACGAGCAGTACTTC. Translated, it gives CASSPTLVSAYEQYF.